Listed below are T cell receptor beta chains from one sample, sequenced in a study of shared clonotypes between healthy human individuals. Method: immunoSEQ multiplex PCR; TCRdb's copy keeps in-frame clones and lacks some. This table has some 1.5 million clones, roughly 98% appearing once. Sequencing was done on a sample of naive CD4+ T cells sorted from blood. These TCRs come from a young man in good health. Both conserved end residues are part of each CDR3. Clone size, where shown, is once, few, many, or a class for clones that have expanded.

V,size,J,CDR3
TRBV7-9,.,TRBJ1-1,CASSTEYSGRNTEAFF
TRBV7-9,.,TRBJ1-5,CASSLERPGSPQHF
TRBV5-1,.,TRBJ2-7,CASSSTSGAYEQYF
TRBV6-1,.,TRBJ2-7,CASSEVLRFHEQYF
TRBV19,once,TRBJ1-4,CASKGQEGPREKLFF
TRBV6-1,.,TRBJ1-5,CASSVTGTGYYSNQPQHF
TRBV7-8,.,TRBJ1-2,CASSPRDRGRGSSYGYTF
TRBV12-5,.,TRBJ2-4,CASGSRTSPKNIQYF
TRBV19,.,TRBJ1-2,CASRGPGLGQTNYGYTF
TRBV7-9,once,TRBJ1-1,CASSLSSKNTEAFF
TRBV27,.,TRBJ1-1,CASRDHHEAFF
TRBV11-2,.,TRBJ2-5,CASSFPGTIDQYF
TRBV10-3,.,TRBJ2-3,CAISEDRDLRTDTQYF
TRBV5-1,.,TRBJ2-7,CASSKGTSGDYEQYF
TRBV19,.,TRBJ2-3,CASSNLGTSGTDTQYF
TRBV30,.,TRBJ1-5,CAWSTRGGQPQHF
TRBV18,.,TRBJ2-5,CASSPGQARTSLSEETQYF
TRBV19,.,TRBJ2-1,CASRQREGPYNEQFF
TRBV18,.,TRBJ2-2,CASSPPGLAGVRELFF
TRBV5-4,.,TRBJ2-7,CASSLPGPYEQYF
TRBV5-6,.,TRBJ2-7,CASRDRGLSYEQYF
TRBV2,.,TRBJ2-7,CASSEAGQGRLYEQYF
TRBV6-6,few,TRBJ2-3,CASSYGQGTDTQYF
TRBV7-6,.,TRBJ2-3,CASRTGTGVLDTQYF
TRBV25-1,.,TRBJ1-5,CASSEGGSNQPQHF
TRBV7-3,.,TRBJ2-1,CASSLRGTGGSNEQFF
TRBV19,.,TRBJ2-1,CASGQPGQGHNEQFF
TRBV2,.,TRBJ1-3,CASSEEGRPVSGNTIYF
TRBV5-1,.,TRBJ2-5,CASSFTVAQETQYF
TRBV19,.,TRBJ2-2,CASSIREGGELFF
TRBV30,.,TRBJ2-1,CAWSAGGEQFF
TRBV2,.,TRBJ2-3,CASRSEGDTQYF
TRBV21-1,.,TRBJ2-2,CASSYRGTDTGELFF
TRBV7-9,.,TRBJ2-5,CASSYFLLAGGQETQYF
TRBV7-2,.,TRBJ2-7,CASSLSGGTYEQYF
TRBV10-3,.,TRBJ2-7,CAITATSGRGHEQYF
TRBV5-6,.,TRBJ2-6,CASTLRMGHGANVLTF
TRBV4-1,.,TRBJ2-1,CASSQALAGISYNEQFF
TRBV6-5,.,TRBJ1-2,CASTWTGGSGYTF
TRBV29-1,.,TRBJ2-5,CSVEEGYF
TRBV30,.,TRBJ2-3,CAWPILGTQYF
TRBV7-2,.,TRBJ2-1,CASSVRLANNNEQFF
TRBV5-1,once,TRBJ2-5,CASSRIRLAGGQETQYF
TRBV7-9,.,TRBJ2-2,CASSLPGGNTGELFF
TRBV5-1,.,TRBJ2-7,CASTSAGSYEQYF
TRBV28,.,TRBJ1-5,CASSWIQPQHF
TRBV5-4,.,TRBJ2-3,CASSLLQGPTDTDTQYF
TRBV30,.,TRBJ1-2,CAWTRGPTLYGYTF
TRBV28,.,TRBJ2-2,CASSFLAGAGELFF
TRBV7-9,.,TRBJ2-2,CASSMGQASGELFF
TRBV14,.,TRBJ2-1,CASSHRPPDRLLYNEQFF
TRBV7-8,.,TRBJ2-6,CASRTGVSGANVLTF
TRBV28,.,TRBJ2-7,CASSSHGTPTYEQYF
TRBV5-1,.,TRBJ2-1,CASSPDYNEQFF
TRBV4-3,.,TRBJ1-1,CASSLANGNTEAFF
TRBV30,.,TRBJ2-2,CAWSGGQGYTGELFF
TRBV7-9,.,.,CASSRDGNSYEQYF
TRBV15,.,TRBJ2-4,CATSRGGIGAKNIQYF